This T cell receptor (beta chain) is from a study of T cell changes during pregnancy in multiple sclerosis. The V gene lost 5 bases and the J gene lost 1 base, with 5 bases spanning the gap. The germline gives CDR1 SGHTA, CDR2 FQGNSA. The CDR3 has 12 residues. The repertoire was sequenced with immunoSEQ multiplex PCR; TCRdb's copy has only in-frame clones and lacks some. The repertoire holds 55,000 to 70,000 clones, with 89% as singletons. The sequence derives from a female donor with multiple sclerosis, enrolled in a pregnancy study. This specimen consisted of peripheral blood, obtained in the first trimester of pregnancy. This chain uses TRBV7-2 with TRBJ2-5; D remains unclear. The CDR3 sequence: CASSVIQETQYF. The CDR3 nucleotides are TGTGCCAGCAGCGTCATCCAAGAGACCCAGTACTTC.